Sequencing of this T cell receptor beta chain was carried out in a study of T-cell memory formation after mild COVID-19. This clonotype was observed at least ten times. TCRdb passed the 5' RACE reads through MiXCR, listing each CDR3 protein once. The profile shows 150,000 to 200,000 distinct CDR3 sequences, about 14% of them singletons. The specimen was PBMCs or a T cell subset sorted from them (not recorded which). This clonotype originated in an adult woman who had mild COVID-19 (a few samples of this study predate the infection). Cell type and time point are not known.

In DNA, the CDR3 is TGTGCCAGCCTCCCTGAAAGCGCGGGATTTATTTACAATGAGCAGTTCTTC. Amino acid sequence: CASLPESAGFIYNEQFF. V and J are TRBV12-3 or TRBV12-4 and TRBJ2-1; D is possibly TRBD2 (6 bases). Trimming removed 8 bases from V and 4 bases from J, with 24 bases in between. The CDR3 runs to 17 residues.